The 20 T cell receptor beta chains in this list originate from one sample, sequenced in a study of cytomegalovirus exposure and HLA in healthy donors. In the PCR, 60 Vbeta and 13 Jbeta primers were used. Sequenced by immunoSEQ multiplex PCR; TCRdb stores in-frame clones only, minus some. The sample records hundreds of thousands of clones, around 88% being singletons. Sample: PBMCs. Source of these receptors: a woman aged 18-35 years in good health and CMV-seronegative.

The chain employs TRBV18 and TRBJ2-7; possible D gene TRBD1, 5 bases. The CDR3 covers 18 residues. Trimming took 1 base from V and 1 from J, leaving 20 bases between them. Germline assignment: CDR1 KGHSH and CDR2 LQKENI. CDR3 sequence reads: CASSPRKKTEVGSYEQYF. CDR3 sequence (DNA): TGTGCCAGCTCACCACGAAAGAAGACAGAAGTTGGATCCTACGAGCAGTACTTC. Based on the CDR3 plus reference TRBV18 and TRBJ2-7, the full variable domain is NAGVMQNPRHLVRRRGQEARLRCSPMKGHSHVYWYRQLPEEGLKFMVYLQKENIIDESGMPKERFSAEFPKEGPSILRIQQVVRGDSAAYFCASSPRKKTEVGSYEQYFGPGTRLTVT.

The chain recombines TRBV27 with TRBJ2-1; 10 nucleotides agree with TRBD2. V lost 5 bases and J lost 4; bases outside the gene matches: 5. CDR3 length: 15 amino acids. CDR1 and CDR2 (germline): MNHEY, SMNVEV (reference sequence). CDR3 sequence (DNA): TGTGCCAGCAGTGGGGGACTAGCGCTTTACAATGAGCAGTTCTTC. Its translation is CASSGGLALYNEQFF.

This chain connects TRBV2 to TRBJ1-1; 7 bases map to TRBD1. The V segment lost 6 bases and the J segment 1 base; nucleotides outside the gene matches: 5. The CDR3 totals 14 residues. Germline CDR1 reads SNHLY; CDR2 reads FYNNEI. The CDR3 nucleotides are TGTGCCAGCAGGAGACAGGGAGGGAACACTGAAGCTTTCTTT. It translates to CASRRQGGNTEAFF.

J is TRBJ2-5 and V is TRBV2; D is unclear. V dropped 2 bases and J dropped 5 bases, with 9 bases sitting between them. Looked up from germline, CDR1 is SNHLY and CDR2 is FYNNEI. The CDR3 spans 13 residues. The CDR3 loop reads CASSENSLETQYF. CDR3 sequence (DNA): TGTGCCAGCAGTGAAAACTCATTGGAGACCCAGTACTTC. The whole variable domain, filled in from reference TRBV2 and TRBJ2-5, reads EPEVTQTPSHQVTQMGQEVILRCVPISNHLYFYWYRQILGQKVEFLVSFYNNEISEKSEIFDDQFSVERPDGSNFTLKIRSTKLEDSAMYFCASSENSLETQYFGPGTRLLVL.

This rearrangement joins TRBV7-2 to TRBJ1-2; 7 bases align to TRBD1. The ends lost 2 bases at V and 6 bases at J; junction bases unmatched: 6. Germline CDR1 and CDR2: SGHTA and FQGNSA. The CDR3 has 14 amino acids. CDR3 DNA sequence: TGTGCCAGCAGCTTACCAGGGGGTGTACATGGCTACACCTTC. As protein: CASSLPGGVHGYTF.

This clone was counted only a few times. V and J are TRBV7-9 and TRBJ1-5; unclear D gene. CDR1 is SEHNR, CDR2 FQNEAQ, per germline (reference sequence). V was cut by 3 bases and J by 5 bases, with 5 bases left in between. CDR3 length: 12 amino acids. The CDR3 nucleotides read TGTGCCAGCAGCTTGGGCGATCAGCCCCAGCATTTT. Translated: CASSLGDQPQHF.

In DNA form, the CDR3 reads TGTGCCAGCAGTTCACGACTAGCGGGAGAGGGAGCCCCCCCGTTGACCCAGTACTTC. Translation: CASSSRLAGEGAPPLTQYF. The rearrangement joins TRBV27 to TRBJ2-5; 12 positions match TRBD2. This CDR3 has 19 amino acids. Unmatched junction bases numbered 19, after V lost 4 bases and J lost 7 bases. In germline, CDR1 is MNHEY, CDR2 SMNVEV (reference sequence).

The chain recombines TRBV9 with TRBJ1-1, with D possibly matching TRBD1 (6 bases). Germline CDR1 and CDR2: SGDLS and YYNGEE. The CDR3 spans 16 residues. V shed 0 bases and J shed 5 bases, with 17 bases lying between them. CDR3 DNA: TGTGCCAGCAGCGTAGCCCGGAGCAGGGGAGAGACTGAAGCTTTCTTT. It translates to CASSVARSRGETEAFF.

The rearrangement links TRBV20-1 to TRBJ2-7; D call uncertain. Between the trimmed V and J ends, which lost 3 bases and 6 bases, there was a span of 9 bases. The germline CDR1 and CDR2 sequences are DFQATT and SNEGSKA (reference sequence). This CDR3 spans 11 amino acids. CDR3 in amino acids: CSASFPGEQYF. Written as DNA, the CDR3 is TGCAGTGCTAGCTTCCCGGGCGAGCAGTACTTC.

V is TRBV27 and J is TRBJ1-1, with D perhaps matching TRBD1 (6 bases). Germline CDR1 reads MNHEY; CDR2 reads SMNVEV (reference sequence). The V end was cut by 5 bases, the J end by 1 base, with 14 bases between. This CDR3 region has 15 residues. This chain's CDR3 is CASSRLDRPNTEAFF. The CDR3 nucleotides are TGTGCCAGCAGTAGGCTAGACAGGCCGAACACTGAAGCTTTCTTT.

V and J are TRBV11-2 and TRBJ1-1; D is unclear. CDR3 length: 14 residues. Trimming shortened V by 7 bases and J by 1 base, and 13 bases separated the two germline ends. Germline-derived CDR1 and CDR2 are SGHAT and FQNNGV. CDR3 protein: CASTKTTGNTEAFF. In DNA form, the CDR3 reads TGTGCCAGCACGAAGACCACGGGGAACACTGAAGCTTTCTTT.

The chain recombines TRBV4-3 with TRBJ2-2, with TRBD2 matching over 11 bases. CDR1 is LGHNA and CDR2 is YSLEER in the germline V gene. The CDR3 runs to 18 residues. After removal of 5 bases from V and 0 bases from J, the junction contained 8 bases not matched to a gene. CDR3 loop: CASSSGTSGIANTGELFF. CDR3 DNA: TGCGCCAGCAGCTCCGGGACTAGCGGTATCGCGAACACCGGGGAGCTGTTTTTT.

The chain links TRBV7-9 to TRBJ2-7; D is perhaps TRBD1 (5 bases). V lost 1 base to trimming and J lost 2 bases, with 6 bases between them. The CDR3 is 13 residues long. Germline CDR1 SEHNR, CDR2 FQNEAQ (reference sequence). CDR3 sequence reads: CASSLGRAYEQYF. As DNA, the CDR3 is TGTGCCAGCAGCTTAGGCAGGGCCTACGAGCAGTACTTC.

This chain uses TRBV4-2 with TRBJ2-5; D may be TRBD2 (5 bases). Germline V gene sequence: CDR1 LGHNA, CDR2 YNFKEQ. Trimming removed 5 bases at V and 5 bases at J, with 24 bases between. This CDR3 is 17 amino acids long. This CDR3 is CASSVTLSDPRGETQYF. The CDR3 DNA reads as TGTGCCAGCAGCGTCACTCTCTCGGACCCACGCGGGGAGACCCAGTACTTC.

The J gene is TRBJ2-3, the V gene TRBV4-3; 12 nucleotides agree with TRBD2. V shed 1 base and J 11 bases; nucleotides not matched to a gene: 13. The CDR3 totals 17 residues. Per germline, CDR1 LGHNA and CDR2 YSLEER. In DNA, the CDR3 is TGCGCCAGCAGCCAAGGCCTAGCGGGGGGGGTCTACGTTGAGCAGTATTTT. Translation gives CASSQGLAGGVYVEQYF.

The chain is built from TRBV5-1 and TRBJ2-7; TRBD2 is a possible D gene (6 bases). V was cut by 4 bases and J by 3 bases, with 8 bases left in between. Germline lookup yields CDR1 SGHRS and CDR2 YFSETQ. CDR3 length: 12 amino acids. The CDR3 spells CASSPGSYEQYF. The CDR3 nucleotides read TGCGCCAGCAGCCCCGGGAGCTACGAGCAGTACTTC.

The rearrangement uses TRBV27 and TRBJ2-4, with TRBD1 matching over 11 bases. CDR3 length: 18 residues. V lost 2 bases and J lost 4; bases outside the gene matches: 10. CDR1 is MNHEY, CDR2 SMNVEV, per germline (reference sequence). CDR3 sequence reads: CASSLVGHRDRGKNIQYF. The DNA of the CDR3 is TGTGCCAGCAGTTTAGTCGGACACCGGGACAGGGGGAAAAACATTCAGTACTTC.

The V call is TRBV2, the J call TRBJ2-1; D perhaps matches TRBD2 (6 bases). This CDR3 spans 15 amino acids. CDR1 and CDR2 from the germline V gene are SNHLY and FYNNEI. V lost 8 bases and J lost 2, with 16 bases in between. Written as DNA, the CDR3 is TGTGCCAGCGCAGCCCTAGCGAGCCCCTACAATGAGCAGTTCTTC. Protein: CASAALASPYNEQFF.

The rearrangement uses TRBV11-3 and TRBJ2-3; TRBD2 might be the D (6 bases). CDR1 and CDR2 (germline): SGHNT, YENEEA. With 3 bases removed from V and 12 bases from J, the gap between germline ends came to 10 bases. CDR3 size: 11 residues. The CDR3 loop is CASSLDGRQYF. The CDR3 coding sequence is TGTGCCAGCAGCTTGGACGGGAGACAGTATTTT. The whole variable domain, remainder taken from reference TRBV11-3 and TRBJ2-3, is EAGVVQSPRYKIIEKKQPVAFWCNPISGHNTLYWYLQNLGQGPELLIRYENEEAVDDSQLPKDRFSAERLKGVDSTLKIQPAELGDSAVYLCASSLDGRQYFGPGTRLTVL.

This chain's CDR3 is CASSLQGFYEQYF. In DNA, the CDR3 is TGTGCCAGCAGTCTACAGGGTTTTTACGAGCAGTACTTC. J is TRBJ2-7 and V is TRBV2; D perhaps matches TRBD1 (6 bases). V shed 5 bases and J shed 4 bases, with 12 bases lying between them. Germline V gene sequence: CDR1 SNHLY, CDR2 FYNNEI. The CDR3 is 13 amino acids.